Below, 9 T cell receptor beta chains from the same sample are listed, as sequenced in a study of CD4 T cells in relation to SARS-CoV-2 and coronaviruses. For these TCRs, the target antigens are not known. Unexposed donor CD4+ T cells date from about 2011-2018, before the COVID-19 pandemic. Isolation of CD4+ T cells took place after around eleven days in culture. The table came from immunoSEQ multiplex PCR; TCRdb's copy has only in-frame clones and leaves some out. The profile covers under 20,000 clones, with 70% to 80% appearing a single time and roughly 25% taken by the ten largest. Sequences were obtained from CD4+ T cells from PBMCs, cultured in vitro. The receptors originated from a human donor in good health.

V gene TRBV5-1 combines with J gene TRBJ2-5; TRBD1 might be the D (5 bases). From germline, CDR1 is SGHRS and CDR2 YFSETQ. Trimming left V 2 bases short and J 5 bases short, with 10 bases between. The length of the CDR3 is 13 residues. Written as DNA, the CDR3 is TGCGCCAGCAGCTTCGACAGTAGGGAGACCCAGTACTTC. Translated: CASSFDSRETQYF.

The rearrangement links TRBV19 to TRBJ1-1; unclear D gene. V shed 7 bases and J shed 3 bases, with 12 bases lying between them. CDR3 size: 13 residues. Germline V gives CDR1 LNHDA, CDR2 SQIVND (reference sequence). The CDR3 DNA is TGTGCCAGTATCCCGCCGGCAGACACTGAAGCTTTCTTT. Protein product: CASIPPADTEAFF.

The rearrangement joins TRBV14 to TRBJ2-2; D gene unclear. This CDR3 has 14 residues. The germline CDR1 and CDR2 sequences are SGHDN and FVKESK. V lost 3 bases, J lost 7 bases, and 12 bases lay in between. The CDR3 region has the DNA TGTGCCAGCAGCCAGGCCTTGGGGATCGGGGAGCTGTTTTTT. Translation gives CASSQALGIGELFF.

The chain has TRBV10-3 and TRBJ2-7; 8 bases map to TRBD1. V lost 6 bases, J lost 3 bases, and 10 bases stayed unmatched. The CDR3 covers 15 residues. The germline gives CDR1 ENHRY, CDR2 SYGVKD. CDR3: CAIRPQGTGNYEQYF. Written as DNA, the CDR3 is TGTGCCATCAGACCTCAAGGGACAGGTAACTACGAGCAGTACTTC.

This chain joins TRBV5-1 and TRBJ2-1, with TRBD1 identical over 10 bases. CDR3 length equals 15 residues. V shed 4 bases, J shed 2 bases, and the junction held 3 bases outside the gene matches. In germline, CDR1 is SGHRS, CDR2 YFSETQ. CDR3 in DNA: TGCGCCAGCAGCGGGACAGGGGAGGCCTACAATGAGCAGTTCTTC. The encoded protein is CASSGTGEAYNEQFF.

This clone has just one count. The CDR3 region has the DNA TGTGCCAGCTCACCATTAGGCGAAGATCAGCCCCAGCATTTT. The encoded protein is CASSPLGEDQPQHF. The chain joins TRBV18 to TRBJ1-5; D gene ambiguous. Trimming shortened V by 2 bases and J by 5 bases, and 10 bases separated the two germline ends. The CDR3 contains 14 residues. Germline V lookup: CDR1 KGHSH, CDR2 LQKENI. Full variable domain (outside the CDR3, taken from reference TRBV18 and TRBJ1-5): NAGVMQNPRHLVRRRGQEARLRCSPMKGHSHVYWYRQLPEEGLKFMVYLQKENIIDESGMPKERFSAEFPKEGPSILRIQQVVRGDSAAYFCASSPLGEDQPQHFGDGTRLSIL.

The V gene is TRBV19, the J gene TRBJ2-2, with 10 positions matching TRBD1. The CDR3 runs to 16 residues. The V gene end was trimmed by 3 bases and the J gene end by 3 bases; junction bases not matched to a gene: 4. Germline CDR1 is LNHDA and CDR2 is SQIVND (reference sequence). The CDR3 DNA follows: TGTGCCAGTAGTATTGGGGACAGGGGCTACACCGGGGAGCTGTTTTTT. Its protein product is CASSIGDRGYTGELFF.

The chain joins TRBV9 to TRBJ2-2, with 9 bases aligning to TRBD2. The CDR3 has 17 residues. J gave up 6 bases and V 4 bases, and 13 bases lay outside the gene matches. Germline CDR1 is SGDLS and CDR2 is YYNGEE. The CDR3 protein is CASSRSLSGGRSGELFF. The DNA for the CDR3 is TGTGCCAGCAGCCGAAGCCTTAGCGGGGGAAGGTCCGGGGAGCTGTTTTTT.

This clone turned up a few times. The V call is TRBV5-4, the J call TRBJ1-3, with TRBD1 matching over 10 bases. CDR3 length: 18 residues. Trimming took 1 base from V and 2 from J; bases not matched to a gene: 9. Germline V CDR1 and CDR2: SGHNT, YYREEE (reference sequence). The CDR3 bases are TGTGCCAGCAGCTTGAGTGGACGGACAGGGGGAACTGGAAACACCATATATTTT. Its protein product is CASSLSGRTGGTGNTIYF.